The next 3 T cell receptor beta chains were all read from a single sample in a study of control samples from healthy donors and cancer patients. Sequencing was performed with immunoSEQ multiplex PCR; in TCRdb, only in-frame clones are kept and a portion is missing. The sample gives 130,000 or so clones, about 88% of which show up once; 3% to 3.5% is in the top ten. The material sequenced was blood. These receptors all come from a man aged 50-59 years in good health.

This rearrangement joins TRBV4-2 to TRBJ1-2; no clear D. The CDR3 is 14 amino acids. Germline V CDR1 and CDR2: LGHNA, YNFKEQ. V shed 0 bases and J shed 2 bases, with 7 bases lying between them. The CDR3 region has the DNA TGTGCCAGCAGCCAAGATTTGAACAACTATGGCTACACCTTC. Translated: CASSQDLNNYGYTF.

This clone was seen once. The chain couples TRBV7-9 to TRBJ1-1; no definite D call. The V and J ends lost 4 bases and 7 bases respectively, with 10 bases between them. Germline values: CDR1 SEHNR, CDR2 FQNEAQ (reference sequence). CDR3 length: 12 residues. For the CDR3, the DNA is TGTGCCAGCAGCTCCCGTGCGGATGAAGCTTTCTTT. Translated, it gives CASSSRADEAFF.

The V call is TRBV7-6, the J call TRBJ2-2, with D hard to call. This CDR3 has 15 residues. The V gene's germline CDR1 is SGHVS and CDR2 FNYEAQ. The V gene lost 4 bases and the J gene lost 1 base, with 10 bases spanning the gap. The CDR3 bases are TGTGCCAGCAGCTCCCATACGGAGAACACCGGGGAGCTGTTTTTT. It specifies CASSSHTENTGELFF. Supplemented by reference TRBV7-6 and TRBJ2-2, the full variable domain reads GAGVSQSPRYKVTKRGQDVALRCDPISGHVSLYWYRQALGQGPEFLTYFNYEAQQDKSGLPNDRFSAERPEGSISTLTIQRTEQRDSAMYRCASSSHTENTGELFFGEGSRLTVL.